This T cell receptor (beta chain) was sequenced in a study of patients and donors after allogeneic stem cell transplantation. CDR1 is MNHNY, CDR2 SVGAGI, per germline (reference sequence). This CDR3 has 15 residues. V lost 6 bases, J lost 2 bases, and 4 bases stayed unmatched. Each CDR3 protein is one row after TCRdb ran MiXCR on the RT-PCR reads. In the table there are under 200,000 distinct CDR3 sequences, approximately 31% of which are singletons. This clonotype was observed a few times. This chain links TRBV6-6 with TRBJ2-7, with 13 nucleotides matching TRBD2. Sequencing was performed on blood, either unsorted or a sorted T cell fraction (not recorded which). This sequence originates from a human donor who was either an allogeneic HSCT recipient or a stem cell or donor lymphocyte infusion donor (not recorded which). It is not recorded whose cells these are; they may come from a transplant donor. As DNA, the CDR3 is TGTGCCAGCAGAACCGGACTAGCGGGAGCCTACGAGCAGTACTTC. The encoded protein is CASRTGLAGAYEQYF.